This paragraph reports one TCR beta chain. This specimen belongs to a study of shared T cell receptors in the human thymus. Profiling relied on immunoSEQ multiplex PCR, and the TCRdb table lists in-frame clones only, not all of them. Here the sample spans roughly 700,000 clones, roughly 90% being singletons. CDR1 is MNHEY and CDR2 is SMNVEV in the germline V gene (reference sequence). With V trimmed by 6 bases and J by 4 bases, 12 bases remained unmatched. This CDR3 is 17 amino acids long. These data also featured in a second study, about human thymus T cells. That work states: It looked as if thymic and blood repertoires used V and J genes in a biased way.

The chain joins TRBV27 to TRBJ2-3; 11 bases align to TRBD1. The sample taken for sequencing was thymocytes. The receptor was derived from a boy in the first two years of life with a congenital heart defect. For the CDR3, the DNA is TGTGCCAGCAGCCCCACCCGGACAGGGGGCGTATCAGATACGCAGTATTTT. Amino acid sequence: CASSPTRTGGVSDTQYF.